This T cell receptor (beta chain) stems from a study of blood T cell repertoires in COVID-19. For the study at large: The analysed material was cDNA or gDNA that came from T cells, B-cell-depleted T cells, or PBMCs.

This clone was detected only a few times. Original analysis: Estimation of nucleated cell counts was performed using reference gene primer amplification. The protocol was immunoSEQ multiplex PCR, while the TCRdb copy is restricted to in-frame clones and leaves out a portion. V and J calls and clone size are as listed in that table; D and trimming were resolved from the DNA. Here the sample spans almost 250,000 clones, around nine tenths being singletons. In germline, CDR1 is SEHNR, CDR2 FQNEAQ (reference sequence). The CDR3 is made up of 16 amino acids. Unmatched junction bases numbered 8, after V lost 4 bases and J lost 2 bases.

The sequence came from a woman aged 55-70 years who had recovered from COVID-19. V is TRBV7-9 and J is TRBJ2-7, with 10 positions matching TRBD1. Sequenced: peripheral blood. The CDR3 sequence: CASSWTKGQGPYEQYF. The CDR3 DNA sequence: TGTGCCAGCAGCTGGACAAAGGGACAGGGGCCCTACGAGCAGTACTTC.